These T cell receptor beta chains were read from a single sample in a study of T cell responses to AZD1222 COVID-19 vaccine. Method: immunoSEQ multiplex PCR; TCRdb's copy keeps in-frame clones and lacks some. The data contain about 96,000 clones, 89% of them seen just once; the ten biggest clones take up more than 1.5%. Material: peripheral blood, obtained on day 0 of AZD1222 vaccination. These receptors were taken from an adult in good health. Each CDR3 is given with its conserved first and last residue. D genes are given only for firm matches. The size of a clone is reported for some rows only, either as once, few or many, or as a class for expanded clones.

d_call clone_size j_call v_call cdr3_length cdr3_aa cdr3_nt
NA NA TRBJ1-5 TRBV4-3 17 CASSQDEQGNGNQPQHF TGCGCCAGCAGCCAAGACGAGCAGGGTAATGGGAATCAGCCCCAGCATTTT
NA once TRBJ1-2 TRBV6-1 12 CASSDRDWGYTF TGTGCCAGCAGTGACCGGGATTGGGGCTACACCTTC
TRBD2 NA TRBJ2-5 TRBV13 13 CASSPGLAETQYF TGTGCCAGCAGCCCGGGACTAGCGGAGACCCAGTACTTC
TRBD1 NA TRBJ1-1 TRBV12-5 14 CASDLQGAGTEAFF TGTGCTAGTGATCTACAGGGGGCTGGGACTGAAGCTTTCTTT
NA NA TRBJ1-2 TRBV6-6 13 CASILWGNYGYTF TGTGCCAGCATTTTGTGGGGTAACTATGGCTACACCTTC
TRBD1 NA TRBJ2-2 TRBV3-1/TRBV3-2 17 CASSQDVHRGYGGELFF TGTGCCAGCAGCCAAGATGTGCACAGGGGGTATGGCGGGGAGCTGTTTTTT
TRBD1 NA TRBJ2-7 TRBV7-8 13 CASSIRTGGEQYF TGTGCCAGCAGCATACGGACAGGGGGGGAGCAGTACTTC
TRBD1 NA TRBJ1-1 TRBV3-1/TRBV3-2 14 CASCDRQGNTEAFF TGTGCCAGCTGCGACAGACAGGGGAACACTGAAGCTTTCTTT
NA NA TRBJ1-3 TRBV7-9 14 CASSLVTSGNTIYF TGTGCCAGCAGCTTAGTAACTTCTGGAAACACCATATATTTT
NA NA TRBJ1-1 TRBV20-1 11 CSARVRGMAFF TGCAGTGCTAGAGTAAGGGGGATGGCTTTCTTT
NA NA TRBJ1-1 TRBV5-4 15 CASSLGTAQEAEAFF TGTGCCAGCAGCTTGGGGACGGCTCAGGAGGCTGAAGCTTTCTTT
NA NA TRBJ1-5 TRBV11-2 17 CASSLDNSGYSNQPQHF TGTGCCAGCAGCTTAGATAATAGCGGTTATAGCAATCAGCCCCAGCATTTT
NA NA TRBJ2-1 TRBV30 14 CAWSVRGLYNEQFF TGTGCCTGGAGTGTGCGTGGGCTTTACAATGAGCAGTTCTTC
NA NA TRBJ2-2 TRBV7-9 16 CASSGFRPVGAGELFF TGTGCCAGCAGCGGATTTCGACCCGTTGGGGCCGGGGAGCTGTTTTTT
TRBD1 NA TRBJ2-7 TRBV18 16 CASSPPQTGGPGEQYF TGTGCCAGCTCACCACCGCAGACAGGGGGCCCGGGGGAGCAGTACTTC
TRBD1 NA TRBJ2-1 TRBV11-1 15 CASSLAGTGVNEQFF TGTGCCAGCAGCTTAGCGGGGACAGGGGTCAATGAGCAGTTCTTC
TRBD2 NA TRBJ2-1 TRBV27 19 CASSLWGLAGQSSYNEQFF TGTGCCAGCAGTTTATGGGGACTAGCGGGGCAGAGCTCCTACAATGAGCAGTTCTTC
TRBD2 NA TRBJ2-3 TRBV5-6 16 CASSLHGGAGTDTQYF TGTGCCAGCAGCCTGCACGGGGGGGCCGGCACAGATACGCAGTATTTT
TRBD2 NA TRBJ2-1 TRBV18 14 CASSGLANYNEQFF TGTGCCAGCTCAGGACTAGCGAACTACAATGAGCAGTTCTTC
TRBD1 NA TRBJ1-5 TRBV19 14 CASRRQGANQPQHF TGTGCCAGTAGACGGCAGGGGGCGAATCAGCCCCAGCATTTT
TRBD1 once TRBJ2-7 TRBV19 15 CASSHTGTGGYEQYF TGTGCCAGTAGTCACACCGGGACAGGGGGCTACGAGCAGTACTTC
NA NA TRBJ1-2 TRBV30 13 CAWSLRAPYGYTF TGTGCCTGGAGTCTCAGGGCCCCCTATGGCTACACCTTC
TRBD1 NA TRBJ2-7 TRBV28 14 CASSAGTGGYEQYF TGTGCCAGCAGTGCCGGGACAGGGGGCTACGAGCAGTACTTC
TRBD1 NA TRBJ2-5 TRBV9 13 CASSAGTEETQYF TGTGCCAGCAGCGCGGGGACAGAAGAGACCCAGTACTTC
NA NA TRBJ1-1 TRBV6-5 15 CASSYSRRADTEAFF TGTGCCAGCAGTTACTCGCGGAGGGCGGACACTGAAGCTTTCTTT
NA NA TRBJ1-2 TRBV27 14 CASSLNRVTYGYTF TGTGCCAGCAGTTTGAACAGGGTAACCTATGGCTACACCTTC
NA NA TRBJ1-1 TRBV6-5 13 CASSYSTGTNAFF TGTGCCAGCAGTTACTCGACTGGGACTAACGCTTTCTTT
NA NA TRBJ2-1 TRBV9 15 CASSVGGASYNEQFF TGTGCCAGCAGCGTAGGCGGGGCCTCCTACAATGAGCAGTTCTTC
NA few TRBJ2-7 TRBV9 11 CASSSSYEQYF TGTGCCAGCAGCAGCTCCTACGAGCAGTACTTC
NA NA TRBJ1-3 TRBV5-1 13 CASSLWGGNTIYF TGCGCCAGCAGCTTGTGGGGTGGAAACACCATATATTTT
NA NA TRBJ1-1 TRBV5-1 13 CASSLAGNTEAFF TGCGCCAGCAGCTTGGCGGGGAACACTGAAGCTTTCTTT
NA NA TRBJ2-7 TRBV6-5 15 CASSYWAGDSYEQYF TGTGCCAGCAGTTACTGGGCAGGCGACTCCTACGAGCAGTACTTC
TRBD1 NA TRBJ1-2 TRBV19 14 CASSRTGEGYGYTF TGTGCCAGTAGTCGGACAGGGGAGGGCTATGGCTACACCTTC
NA NA TRBJ1-6 TRBV2 15 CASSDEGGYNSPLHF TGTGCCAGCAGTGACGAGGGGGGCTATAATTCACCCCTCCACTTT
TRBD1 NA TRBJ1-1 TRBV11-2 13 CASSRQGATEAFF TGTGCCAGCAGCAGACAGGGGGCCACTGAAGCTTTCTTT
NA once TRBJ2-7 TRBV5-1 14 CASSGGQLSNEQYF TGCGCCAGCAGCGGCGGCCAACTTTCTAACGAGCAGTACTTC
NA once TRBJ1-3 TRBV6-5 13 CASSREGGNTIYF TGTGCCAGCAGTCGGGAAGGTGGAAACACCATATATTTT
TRBD1 NA TRBJ1-2 TRBV3-1/TRBV3-2 16 CASSSLDRVLNYGCTF TGTGCCAGCAGCTCACTGGACAGGGTGCTTAACTATGGCTGCACCTTC
TRBD2 NA TRBJ2-2 TRBV9 18 CASSFSTSGVPNTGELFF TGTGCCAGCAGCTTCTCGACTAGCGGGGTCCCGAACACCGGGGAGCTGTTTTTT
NA NA TRBJ1-1 TRBV27 15 CASRGGRFLGTEAFF TGTGCCAGTCGGGGGGGCCGCTTTTTGGGGACTGAAGCTTTCTTT
NA NA TRBJ2-2 TRBV7-3 16 CASSLGAGGSTGELFF TGTGCCAGCAGCTTAGGGGCCGGAGGGTCAACCGGGGAGCTGTTTTTT
TRBD2 few TRBJ2-1 TRBV28 20 CASSLLPGLAGGFSYNEQFF TGTGCCAGCAGTCTCCTGCCGGGACTAGCGGGGGGGTTCTCCTACAATGAGCAGTTCTTC
TRBD1 once TRBJ2-7 TRBV4-3 16 CASSQTPGQSSYEQYF TGCGCCAGCAGCCAAACCCCGGGACAGAGCTCCTACGAGCAGTACTTC
TRBD1 NA TRBJ2-1 TRBV6-1 15 CASSELFGQGDEQFF TGTGCCAGCAGTGAACTTTTTGGACAGGGGGACGAGCAGTTCTTC
NA NA TRBJ2-7 TRBV2 12 CASSESSTESYF TGTGCCAGCAGTGAAAGTTCGACAGAGTCCTACTTC
NA NA TRBJ1-5 TRBV6-5 14 CASNGGIRYQPQHF TGTGCCAGCAACGGAGGGATTCGATATCAGCCCCAGCATTTT
NA NA TRBJ1-2 TRBV7-8 12 CASSLSNYGYTF TGTGCCAGCAGCTTATCCAACTATGGCTACACCTTC
NA NA TRBJ2-7 TRBV11-2 15 CASSLAPAQGYEQYF TGTGCCAGCAGCTTAGCTCCAGCCCAGGGGTACGAGCAGTACTTC
NA NA TRBJ1-2 TRBV12-3/TRBV12-4 13 CASSNRENYGYTF TGTGCCAGCAGTAACCGGGAAAACTATGGCTACACCTTC
NA NA TRBJ2-7 TRBV2 14 CASSSPESSYEQYF TGTGCCAGCAGCTCCCCAGAGAGCTCCTACGAGCAGTACTTC
NA NA TRBJ1-2 TRBV5-6 13 CASSLGQSYGYTF TGTGCCAGCAGCTTGGGACAGTCCTATGGCTACACCTTC
NA NA TRBJ1-1 TRBV15 13 CATSTRPETEAFF TGTGCCACCAGCACTCGTCCTGAAACTGAAGCTTTCTTT